A selection of T cell receptor beta chains follows, all from one sample in a study of graft-versus-host responses after intestinal transplantation. These receptors lack a known antigen. Assay used: immunoSEQ multiplex PCR; TCRdb lists only in-frame clones, some missing. The data hold tens of thousands of clones, with roughly 91% observed a single time. Sequenced material: unstimulated CD8+ T cells sorted from spleen or lymph node cells, taken before intestinal transplant. Source of these receptors: a human donor who received an intestinal transplant. Both conserved end residues are part of each CDR3. The D gene is left open where the match is weak. Rows give clone size only sometimes, using once, few, many, or a class for an expanded clone.

J,size,D,V,CDR3,DNA
TRBJ2-1,.,.,TRBV4-1,CASSQGHYNEQFF,TGCGCCAGCAGCCAGGGACACTACAATGAGCAGTTCTTC
TRBJ1-2,.,TRBD1,TRBV6-1,CASSEDRGTF,TGTGCCAGCAGTGAGGACAGGGGGACCTTC
TRBJ2-7,once,TRBD2,TRBV4-1,CASSQAPPPGGYEQYF,TGCGCCAGCAGCCAAGCACCCCCCCCGGGGGGCTACGAGCAGTACTTC
TRBJ1-1,.,TRBD1,TRBV7-6,CASSLSRGQEAFF,TGTGCCAGCAGCTTATCCAGGGGGCAAGAAGCTTTCTTT
TRBJ2-7,.,TRBD2,TRBV9,CASSVAEGGNYEQYF,TGTGCCAGCAGCGTAGCAGAGGGAGGGAACTACGAGCAGTACTTC
TRBJ2-3,.,.,TRBV20-1,CSASLTDTQYF,TGCAGTGCTAGTCTTACAGATACGCAGTATTTT
TRBJ2-1,.,TRBD1,TRBV11-2,CASSSPGQGASEQFF,TGTGCCAGCAGCTCTCCGGGACAGGGGGCCAGTGAGCAGTTCTTC
TRBJ1-6,few,TRBD1,TRBV5-1,CARVGQGARNSPLHF,TGCGCCAGAGTTGGACAGGGAGCGCGAAATTCACCCCTCCACTTT
TRBJ2-2,.,.,TRBV11-1,CASSQIPGERTGELFF,TGTGCCAGCAGCCAGATTCCAGGGGAACGGACCGGGGAGCTGTTTTTT
TRBJ2-7,.,.,TRBV9,CASSVGGQYSSYEQYF,TGTGCCAGCAGCGTGGGGGGACAGTACTCCTCCTACGAGCAGTACTTC
TRBJ2-5,.,TRBD2,TRBV7-2,CASSFLAGGISETQYF,TGTGCCAGCAGCTTCCTAGCGGGGGGGATATCGGAGACCCAGTACTTC
TRBJ1-2,.,.,TRBV19,CASNTGDSGYGYTF,TGTGCCAGTAATACCGGCGACTCGGGCTATGGCTACACCTTC
TRBJ2-3,.,.,TRBV5-6,CASSLNGHLRQYF,TGTGCCAGCAGCCTTAACGGACATTTAAGGCAGTATTTT
TRBJ2-1,.,TRBD2,TRBV27,CASKVLAGINEQFF,TGTGCCAGCAAGGTACTAGCGGGGATAAATGAGCAGTTCTTC
TRBJ2-7,.,TRBD2,TRBV19,CASSAGTSASYEQYF,TGTGCCAGTAGCGCAGGGACTAGCGCTTCCTACGAGCAGTACTTC
TRBJ1-2,.,.,TRBV7-9,CASTPQAFNYGYTF,TGTGCCAGCACCCCACAGGCGTTCAACTATGGCTACACCTTC
TRBJ2-7,.,TRBD2,TRBV10-3,CAISESQGTSGISYEQYF,TGTGCCATCAGTGAGTCGCAAGGGACTAGCGGGATATCCTACGAGCAGTACTTC
TRBJ2-7,.,.,TRBV5-6,CASSVQNEQYF,TGTGCCAGCAGCGTACAAAACGAGCAGTACTTC
TRBJ2-3,.,TRBD2,TRBV19,CASSLGLAGTSTDTQYF,TGTGCCAGTAGTCTAGGACTAGCGGGAACAAGCACAGATACGCAGTATTTT
TRBJ2-5,.,.,TRBV5-6,CASSLAQGETQYF,TGTGCCAGCAGCTTGGCACAGGGAGAGACCCAGTACTTC
TRBJ2-7,.,.,TRBV19,CASSIGPGYEQYF,TGTGCCAGTAGTATAGGCCCAGGCTACGAGCAGTACTTC
TRBJ2-1,.,TRBD2,TRBV7-6,CASSLGGLYNEQFF,TGTGCCAGCAGCTTGGGGGGGTTGTACAATGAGCAGTTCTTC
TRBJ1-1,.,.,TRBV10-2,CASSGWGLAEAFF,TGCGCCAGCAGTGGGTGGGGGCTGGCTGAAGCTTTCTTT
TRBJ1-4,.,.,TRBV6-6,CASSYGTFSTNEKLFF,TGTGCCAGCAGTTACGGGACATTTTCAACTAATGAAAAACTGTTTTTT
TRBJ2-3,few,.,TRBV30,CAWTLGGDTQYF,TGTGCCTGGACCCTAGGGGGAGATACGCAGTATTTT
TRBJ2-1,.,TRBD2,TRBV6-6,CASSGSGLAGVEFF,TGTGCCAGCAGTGGGTCGGGGCTAGCGGGAGTAGAGTTCTTC
TRBJ2-7,few,TRBD1,TRBV7-9,CASSRTGMQYF,TGTGCCAGCAGCCGGACAGGGATGCAGTACTTC
TRBJ1-3,.,TRBD1,TRBV7-9,CASSLYQGAGNTIYF,TGTGCCAGCAGCTTATATCAGGGGGCTGGAAACACCATATATTTT
TRBJ2-7,.,TRBD2,TRBV28,CASRLGGGEQYF,TGTGCCAGCAGACTCGGGGGGGGCGAGCAGTACTTC
TRBJ2-7,.,.,TRBV19,CASSIARGAYEQYF,TGTGCCAGTAGTATAGCCAGGGGGGCGTACGAGCAGTACTTC
TRBJ2-7,.,.,TRBV5-8,CASSFRQQWVEQYF,TGTGCCAGCAGCTTTCGACAGCAATGGGTCGAGCAGTACTTC
TRBJ2-7,.,.,TRBV5-6,CASSLASGVGSYEQYF,TGTGCCAGCAGCTTGGCCTCGGGAGTTGGCTCCTACGAGCAGTACTTC
TRBJ2-1,.,TRBD2,TRBV9,CASNLNGTSYSNEQFF,TGTGCCAGCAACCTAAACGGGACTAGCTACTCCAATGAGCAGTTCTTC
TRBJ1-2,.,.,TRBV4-2,CASSQEGRVGYTF,TGTGCCAGCAGCCAAGAAGGCAGGGTTGGCTACACCTTC
TRBJ2-1,once,.,TRBV7-6,CASSLEQGPSYNEQFF,TGTGCCAGCAGCTTGGAACAGGGCCCTTCCTACAATGAGCAGTTCTTC
TRBJ1-5,.,.,TRBV6-1,CASSRNREPQHF,TGTGCCAGCAGTAGAAATCGGGAGCCCCAGCATTTT
TRBJ1-2,once,.,TRBV6-5,CAISAGRNGYTF,TGTGCCATCTCCGCGGGGCGAAATGGCTACACCTTC
TRBJ1-1,.,.,TRBV7-2,CASSQIPSVGGEAFF,TGTGCCAGCAGCCAGATACCTTCTGTGGGAGGTGAAGCTTTCTTT
TRBJ2-1,.,.,TRBV6-1,CASSALIADYYNEQFF,TGTGCCAGCAGTGCTCTAATAGCGGATTACTACAATGAGCAGTTCTTC
TRBJ2-5,.,TRBD1,TRBV29-1,CSVEDQRQGALETQYF,TGCAGCGTTGAAGATCAAAGACAGGGGGCTCTAGAGACCCAGTACTTC
TRBJ1-1,.,.,TRBV6-1,CASTATGTFYF,TGTGCCAGCACCGCAACCGGGACATTCTACTTT
TRBJ2-5,.,TRBD1,TRBV5-6,CASSFPGQGPLETQYF,TGTGCCAGCAGCTTTCCGGGACAGGGTCCTTTAGAGACCCAGTACTTC
TRBJ1-2,.,TRBD1,TRBV28,CASSLLTGFNYGYTF,TGTGCCAGCAGTTTGCTGACAGGGTTTAACTATGGCTACACCTTC
TRBJ2-7,.,.,TRBV6-1,CASSEYGGASYEQYF,TGTGCCAGCAGTGAATACGGGGGAGCGTCCTACGAGCAGTACTTC
TRBJ1-5,.,.,TRBV19,CASSLASGPHQPQHF,TGTGCCAGTAGCCTCGCATCAGGGCCCCATCAGCCCCAGCATTTT
TRBJ2-7,few,TRBD2,TRBV28,CASRTSGRVYEQYF,TGTGCCAGCAGAACTAGCGGGAGGGTCTACGAGCAGTACTTC
TRBJ1-2,.,TRBD1,TRBV7-9,CASSLRDRGYGYTF,TGTGCCAGCAGCTTACGGGACAGGGGTTATGGCTACACCTTC
TRBJ1-1,.,.,TRBV6-5,CASSLNGYTEAFF,TGTGCCAGCAGTTTGAACGGGTATACTGAAGCTTTCTTT
TRBJ1-1,.,TRBD1,TRBV5-5,CASSLNRGRTEAFF,TGTGCCAGCAGCTTGAACAGGGGCAGGACTGAAGCTTTCTTT
TRBJ2-1,.,TRBD1,TRBV4-1,CASSQDGTGTGNEQFF,TGCGCCAGCAGCCAAGATGGGACAGGGACTGGCAATGAGCAGTTCTTC
TRBJ2-3,.,TRBD2,TRBV11-3,CASSFSGGRVLDTQYF,TGTGCCAGCAGCTTCTCGGGAGGCAGGGTGTTGGATACGCAGTATTTT
TRBJ1-1,.,.,TRBV7-9,CASSFRRVDAEAFF,TGTGCCAGCAGCTTCCGCAGGGTGGACGCTGAAGCTTTCTTT
TRBJ2-3,.,.,TRBV5-1,CASSLYTDTQYF,TGCGCCAGCAGCTTATACACAGATACGCAGTATTTT
TRBJ1-1,.,.,TRBV7-9,CASSPWTERPEAFF,TGTGCCAGCAGCCCTTGGACAGAACGACCTGAAGCTTTCTTT
TRBJ2-1,.,TRBD2,TRBV6-5,CASSISGSYNEQFF,TGTGCCAGCAGTATTAGCGGGAGTTACAATGAGCAGTTCTTC
TRBJ2-7,.,TRBD1,TRBV29-1,CSADLGQAGQYF,TGCAGCGCCGACCTCGGACAGGCGGGGCAGTACTTC
TRBJ2-1,once,TRBD1,TRBV2,CASRTGARGEQFF,TGTGCCAGCAGGACAGGGGCGAGGGGTGAGCAGTTCTTC
TRBJ2-7,.,.,TRBV13,CASSFQGSPYEQYF,TGTGCCAGCAGCTTCCAGGGGAGCCCCTACGAGCAGTACTTC
TRBJ1-5,.,.,TRBV10-3,CAIERVNQPQHF,TGTGCCATCGAACGGGTAAATCAGCCCCAGCATTTT
TRBJ2-1,.,TRBD1,TRBV6-5,CASTADRRNEQFF,TGTGCCAGCACCGCGGACAGGCGGAATGAGCAGTTCTTC